The entry below describes one T cell receptor (beta chain). This sample was included in a study of cytomegalovirus exposure and HLA in healthy donors. Study-wide background: In a previous analysis, 110 million or so unique TCR beta sequences were found from 170 million or so T cells.

V was trimmed by 5 bases and J by 7 bases, leaving 12 bases between them. Germline values: CDR1 DFQATT, CDR2 SNEGSKA (reference sequence). CDR3 length equals 11 residues. Both 60 Vbeta primers and 13 Jbeta primers went into the PCR. Here immunoSEQ multiplex PCR was the method, and the copy in TCRdb shows in-frame clones only, minus some. The sample holds roughly 170,000 clones; approximately 77% are singletons and the top ten take approximately 2.3%. The sequence came from a female donor in good health and CMV-seronegative. The sequenced sample consisted of PBMCs. This chain connects TRBV20-1 to TRBJ2-7; D is perhaps TRBD1 (8 bases). CDR3 sequence reads: CSAHRGGEQYF. CDR3 nucleotides: TGCAGTGCTCACAGGGGGGGTGAGCAGTACTTC.